Below, 17 T cell receptor beta chains from the same sample are listed, as sequenced in a study of blood T cell repertoires in COVID-19. Produced via immunoSEQ multiplex PCR; TCRdb's table is partial and in-frame only. The table shows about 98,000 clones, with around 85% occurring only once. Sequencing was performed on peripheral blood. These receptors were collected from a woman aged 80 or over with acute or convalescent COVID-19.

The rearrangement links TRBV19 to TRBJ1-1; D uncertain. V gave up 2 bases and J gave up 5 bases, with 9 bases separating them. Germline values: CDR1 LNHDA, CDR2 SQIVND (reference sequence). The CDR3 is 13 amino acids. CDR3 in DNA: TGTGCCAGTAGTATATCTACGAGGACTGAAGCTTTCTTT. Amino acid sequence: CASSISTRTEAFF.

The rearrangement joins TRBV4-3 to TRBJ1-1; TRBD1 might be the D (6 bases). CDR1 LGHNA and CDR2 YSLEER come from the germline V gene. Trimming removed 3 bases from V and 5 bases from J, with 13 bases in between. This CDR3 has 14 amino acids. The CDR3 loop is CASSQAGVRTEAFF. The CDR3, as DNA: TGCGCCAGCAGCCAGGCAGGGGTGAGGACTGAAGCTTTCTTT.

This clone occurred many times. The CDR3, as DNA: TGCGCCAGCACTGAGCGGGGGGGCCGTCAAGAGACCCAGTACTTC. Translated: CASTERGGRQETQYF. The rearrangement joins TRBV5-1 to TRBJ2-5; TRBD2 matches at 10 bases. The junction had 7 bases not matched to a gene; V was cut back by 6 bases and J by 2 bases. The germline V gene encodes CDR1 SGHRS and CDR2 YFSETQ. The CDR3 runs 15 residues.

This clone is a singleton in its sample. V and J are TRBV5-1 and TRBJ2-1; 7 bases match TRBD2. V was clipped by 5 bases and J by 8 bases; unmatched bases: 7. The length of the CDR3 is 13 residues. Germline values: CDR1 SGHRS, CDR2 YFSETQ. The CDR3 sequence is CASRVGRGDEQFF. CDR3 bases: TGCGCCAGCAGGGTTGGGAGGGGAGATGAGCAGTTCTTC.

The chain carries TRBV2 and TRBJ2-1; 8 nucleotides agree with TRBD1. This CDR3 contains 17 residues. V was clipped by 7 bases and J by 6 bases; unmatched bases: 17. From germline, CDR1 is SNHLY and CDR2 FYNNEI. The CDR3 here is CASTRTQGVQGGNEQFF. As DNA, the CDR3 is TGTGCCAGCACCAGAACACAAGGGGTACAGGGGGGCAATGAGCAGTTCTTC. The full variable domain, completed using reference TRBV2 and TRBJ2-1, is EPEVTQTPSHQVTQMGQEVILRCVPISNHLYFYWYRQILGQKVEFLVSFYNNEISEKSEIFDDQFSVERPDGSNFTLKIRSTKLEDSAMYFCASTRTQGVQGGNEQFFGPGTRLTVL.

V is TRBV4-1 and J is TRBJ2-5; 10 bases fit TRBD2. CDR1 is MGHRA and CDR2 is YSYEKL in the germline V gene. J gave up 1 base and V 1 base, and 6 bases lay outside the gene matches. The length of the CDR3 is 17 residues. Here the CDR3 reads CASSQGTSGLFQETQYF. The CDR3, as DNA: TGCGCCAGCAGCCAAGGGACTAGCGGCCTTTTCCAAGAGACCCAGTACTTC.

Only one count was recorded for this clone. The chain links TRBV19 to TRBJ2-5, with 9 bases identical to TRBD2. CDR1 is LNHDA, CDR2 SQIVND, per germline (reference sequence). The CDR3 covers 15 residues. V was clipped by 8 bases and J by 5 bases; unmatched bases: 12. The DNA for the CDR3 is TGTGCCAGTTCTCCGGGACTAGCTGTGGGGGAGACCCAGTACTTC. The encoded protein is CASSPGLAVGETQYF.

V and J are TRBV3-1 (or the pseudogene TRBV3-2) and TRBJ2-7, with 7 bases identical to TRBD1. The CDR3 extends over 15 amino acids. With 5 bases clipped from V and 0 bases from J, the junction kept 7 bases outside the gene matches. CDR1 is LGHDT, CDR2 YNNKEL, per germline (reference sequence). CDR3 loop: CASSKQGLASYEQYF. The CDR3 DNA reads as TGTGCCAGCAGCAAACAGGGGTTGGCCTCCTACGAGCAGTACTTC.

This clone is a singleton in its sample. V usage is TRBV30 and J usage is TRBJ2-3; 8 bases map to TRBD1. Germline CDR1 GTSNPN, CDR2 SVGIG (reference sequence). The junction had 10 bases not matched to a gene; V was cut back by 0 bases and J by 2 bases. The CDR3 totals 17 residues. CDR3 sequence (DNA): TGTGCCTGGAGTGTAGAACGCCGGACAGGGTACACAGATACGCAGTATTTT. Protein sequence: CAWSVERRTGYTDTQYF.

The gene calls are TRBV2 and TRBJ1-5, with TRBD1 identical over 8 bases. Germline V gene lookup returns CDR1 SNHLY and CDR2 FYNNEI. The CDR3 covers 15 residues. Germline trimming cut 5 bases from V and 6 bases from J; bases unmatched to any gene: 9. CDR3 in DNA: TGTGCCAGCAGTAGAGACAGGGGAGGGGCTCAGCCCCAGCATTTT. Translating it yields CASSRDRGGAQPQHF.

The V call is TRBV6-4, the J call TRBJ2-3; 9 bases fit TRBD1. The germline gives CDR1 MRHNA, CDR2 SNTAGT. With 4 bases clipped from V and 12 bases from J, the junction kept 8 bases outside the gene matches. This CDR3 is built from 13 residues. The CDR3 DNA reads TGTGCCAGCAGTGGAGAGACAGGGGGTTTACAGTATTTT. It translates to CASSGETGGLQYF.

This chain joins TRBV15 and TRBJ2-5; possible D gene TRBD1, 6 bases. Germline values: CDR1 LNHNV, CDR2 YYDKDF (reference sequence). The CDR3 consists of 13 residues. V was clipped by 8 bases and J by 2 bases, with 12 bases between them. The CDR3 region is CATSRDIQETQYF. The CDR3 DNA sequence: TGTGCCACCTCCCGGGACATACAAGAGACCCAGTACTTC.

The chain employs TRBV11-2 and TRBJ2-3, with a weak D call TRBD2 (6 bases). Trimming took off 3 bases at V and 2 bases at J, with 15 bases between the two ends. From germline, CDR1 is SGHAT and CDR2 FQNNGV. The CDR3 loop spans 16 amino acids. The DNA for the CDR3 is TGTGCCAGCAGCTTCTTACTAGCCCTCAACACAGATACGCAGTATTTT. Its translation: CASSFLLALNTDTQYF.

The chain employs TRBV11-3 and TRBJ1-5; D is unresolved. Germline-derived CDR1 and CDR2 are SGHNT and YENEEA. Between the trimmed V and J ends, which lost 0 bases and 4 bases, there was a span of 13 bases. The CDR3 length is 16 residues. The CDR3 protein is CASSLDGLFSNQPQHF. The CDR3 DNA sequence: TGTGCCAGCAGCTTAGATGGGCTCTTCTCAAATCAGCCCCAGCATTTT.

The chain links TRBV27 to TRBJ2-3, with D possibly matching TRBD1 (5 bases). There are 14 residues in the CDR3. In germline, CDR1 is MNHEY, CDR2 SMNVEV (reference sequence). V dropped 7 bases and J dropped 2 bases, with 13 bases sitting between them. The chain's CDR3 is CASKVPDNTDTQYF. The CDR3 DNA is TGTGCCAGCAAGGTCCCGGACAACACAGATACGCAGTATTTT.

The V and J genes are TRBV5-1 and TRBJ1-5, with 7 bases lining up with TRBD1. Germline V gene sequence: CDR1 SGHRS, CDR2 YFSETQ. Losses at the gene ends were 0 bases for V and 4 bases for J; bases not matched to a gene: 4. CDR3 length: 15 amino acids. CDR3 bases: TGCGCCAGCAGCTTGGAAGGGACAGAGAATCAGCCCCAGCATTTT. Protein sequence: CASSLEGTENQPQHF.

This clone was picked up one time. This chain connects TRBV4-3 to TRBJ2-3, with D unresolved. The germline CDR1 and CDR2 sequences are LGHNA and YSLEER. The germline V and J ends were trimmed by 1 base and 1 base, with 9 bases remaining between them. CDR3 size: 15 residues. CDR3 DNA: TGCGCCAGCAGCCAAGTCTACTTCCGCACAGATACGCAGTATTTT. Amino acid sequence: CASSQVYFRTDTQYF.